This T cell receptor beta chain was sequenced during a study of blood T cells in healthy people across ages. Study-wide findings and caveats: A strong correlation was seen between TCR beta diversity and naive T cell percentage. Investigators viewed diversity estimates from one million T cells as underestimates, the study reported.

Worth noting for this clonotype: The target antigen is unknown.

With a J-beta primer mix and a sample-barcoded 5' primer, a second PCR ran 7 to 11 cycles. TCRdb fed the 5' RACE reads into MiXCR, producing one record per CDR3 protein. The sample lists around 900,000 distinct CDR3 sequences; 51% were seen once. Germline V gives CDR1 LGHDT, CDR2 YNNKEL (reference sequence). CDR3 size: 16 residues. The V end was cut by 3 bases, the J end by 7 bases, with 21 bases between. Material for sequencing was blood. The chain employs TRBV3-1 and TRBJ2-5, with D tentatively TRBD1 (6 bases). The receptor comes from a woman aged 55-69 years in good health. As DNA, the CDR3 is TGTGCCAGCAGCCACCCAGACAGGTTCCTTCAGGGGACCCAGTACTTC. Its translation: CASSHPDRFLQGTQYF.